The 22 T cell receptor beta chains below come from one sample, sequenced in a study of T cells in Graves' hyperthyroidism and ophthalmopathy. Regions amplified from RNA transcripts were the TCR beta CDR3 regions. HTBI primers were used for first-round RT-PCR of the TCR CDR3. TCRdb redid the calling of the multiplex PCR reads with MiXCR, one entry per CDR3 protein. The sample consists of about 300,000 distinct CDR3 sequences, 15% to 20% of them appearing once. Sequenced: blood. The source of these receptors is a man between 50 and 59 years old with Graves' ophthalmopathy.

This clonotype has more than one count but fewer than ten. The chain combines TRBV28 with TRBJ2-5, with 8 bases aligning to TRBD1. Germline V gene sequence: CDR1 MDHEN, CDR2 SYDVKM. The V and J ends lost 6 bases and 5 bases, in that order; junction bases with no gene match: 8. The CDR3 consists of 14 residues. The CDR3 region has the DNA TGTGCCAGCAGGTCATCCAGGGGGCTGGAGACCCAGTACTTC. The encoded protein is CASRSSRGLETQYF. Complete variable domain (other parts from reference TRBV28 and TRBJ2-5): DVKVTQSSRYLVKRTGEKVFLECVQDMDHENMFWYRQDPGLGLRLIYFSYDVKMKEKGDIPEGYSVSREKKERFSLILESASTNQTSMYLCASRSSRGLETQYFGPGTRLLVL.

This clonotype was detected many times. This chain joins TRBV3-1 and TRBJ2-5; TRBD1 agrees at 8 bases. Germline loops: CDR1 LGHDT, CDR2 YNNKEL (reference sequence). J was trimmed by 9 bases and V by 0 bases; bases with no gene match: 3. The CDR3 is 13 residues long. CDR3 DNA sequence: TGTGCCAGCAGCCAAGATCTGGGACAGGCCCAGTACTTC. Amino acids: CASSQDLGQAQYF.

The V and J genes are TRBV10-3 and TRBJ2-3; 12 bases map to TRBD2. With V trimmed by 2 bases and J by 2 bases, 5 bases remained unmatched. This CDR3 is 17 amino acids long. Germline V gene sequence: CDR1 ENHRY, CDR2 SYGVKD. The CDR3 sequence is CAISEVTSGRTTDTQYF. The CDR3 DNA reads TGTGCCATCAGTGAGGTGACTAGCGGGAGAACCACAGATACGCAGTATTTT.

The chain combines TRBV28 with TRBJ2-2, with TRBD2 matching over 7 bases. CDR3 length: 16 residues. Germline V gene data show CDR1 as MDHEN and CDR2 as SYDVKM. Trimming removed 9 bases from V and 8 bases from J; junction bases left unmatched: 18. The CDR3 bases are TGTGCCAGTGGCCGGGGAGGGGTGTTTGTTGGTGGGGAGCTGTTTTTT. Residues: CASGRGGVFVGGELFF.

Concerning this clonotype itself: One junction end disagrees with the germline gene, perhaps due to a read error. The chain employs TRBV3-1 and TRBJ2-2; 8 nucleotides agree with TRBD1. The germline gives CDR1 LGHDT, CDR2 YNNKEL (reference sequence). The CDR3 is 14 residues long. This chain's CDR3 is CASSLGQGTGELLF. CDR3 nucleotides: TGTGCCAGCAGCCTTGGACAGGGCACCGGGGAGCTGCTTTTT.

Of note for this clonotype: Just one base apart from a much larger clone, this may be a read error. V usage is TRBV12-3 or TRBV12-4 and J usage is TRBJ2-7; D remains unclear. Trimming shortened V by 7 bases and J by 3 bases, and 7 bases separated the two germline ends. The CDR3 totals 11 residues. The CDR3 loop reads CASTWGYEQYF. CDR3 bases: TGTGCCAGCACCTGGGGCTACGAGCAGTACTTC.

The sample holds a few counts of this clonotype. The CDR3 bases are TGCGCCAGCAGCCAAGATCTCAAGCGGGGGGTCTCCTACGAGCAGTACTTC. This sequence encodes CASSQDLKRGVSYEQYF. The rearrangement links TRBV4-1 to TRBJ2-7, with TRBD2 matching 9 bases. CDR3 length: 17 residues. From germline, CDR1 is MGHRA and CDR2 YSYEKL. Losses at the gene ends were 0 bases for V and 0 bases for J; bases not matched to a gene: 6.

This clonotype was detected only a few times. CDR3 in DNA: TGCGCCAGCAGCCAACTCGGACTAGCGGGAGTTTGGTCCTACAATGAGCAGTTCTTC. Its translation is CASSQLGLAGVWSYNEQFF. The J gene is TRBJ2-1, the V gene TRBV4-1, with 13 bases matching TRBD2. There are 19 residues in the CDR3. The V gene's germline CDR1 is MGHRA and CDR2 YSYEKL. V trimming: 2 bases; J trimming: 1 base; junction bases outside the gene matches: 8.

This clonotype was seen repeatedly, ten times or more. J is TRBJ1-1 and V is TRBV5-1; TRBD1 agrees at 9 bases. The V and J ends lost 0 bases and 5 bases, in that order; junction bases with no gene match: 8. The V gene's germline CDR1 is SGHRS and CDR2 YFSETQ. CDR3 length: 16 residues. CDR3 DNA sequence: TGCGCCAGCAGCTTGGCGCAACGGACAGGGGAGACTGAAGCTTTCTTT. Amino acids: CASSLAQRTGETEAFF. The full variable domain, with the rest looked up from reference TRBV5-1 and TRBJ1-1, is KAGVTQTPRYLIKTRGQQVTLSCSPISGHRSVSWYQQTPGQGLQFLFEYFSETQRNKGNFPGRFSGRQFSNSRSEMNVSTLELGDSALYLCASSLAQRTGETEAFFGQGTRLTVV.

This clonotype turned up a few times. The gene calls are TRBV24-1 and TRBJ2-5; perhaps TRBD1 as D (6 bases). The V and J ends lost 3 bases and 0 bases respectively, with 16 bases between them. Germline CDR1 KGHDR, CDR2 SFDVKD. This CDR3 is built from 17 residues. CDR3 DNA sequence: TGTGCCACCAGTGATCTGCCCCAGGGGAGATACCAAGAGACCCAGTACTTC. It codes for CATSDLPQGRYQETQYF.

The rearrangement links TRBV6-6 to TRBJ1-6, with 9 bases identical to TRBD1. The germline V gene has CDR1 MNHNY and CDR2 SVGAGI (reference sequence). Losses at the gene ends were 2 bases for V and 13 bases for J; bases not matched to a gene: 6. The CDR3 has 14 residues. DNA of the CDR3: TGTGCCAGCAGTTACGTGGGACAGGGCTTTCCCCTCCACTTT. It yields the protein CASSYVGQGFPLHF.

The chain carries TRBV29-1 and TRBJ1-1; maybe TRBD1 (6 bases). Germline V CDR1 and CDR2: SQVTM, ANQGSEA. Trimming shortened V by 2 bases and J by 4 bases, and 8 bases separated the two germline ends. The CDR3 totals 12 residues. The CDR3 loop reads CSVEQGTTEAFF. The CDR3 bases are TGCAGCGTTGAACAGGGGACCACTGAAGCTTTCTTT.

There are many counts of this clonotype. The genes are TRBV30 and TRBJ2-7; D ambiguous. Germline V CDR1 and CDR2: GTSNPN, SVGIG (reference sequence). Between the trimmed V and J ends, which lost 4 bases and 1 base, there was a span of 11 bases. The CDR3 has 13 residues. The CDR3 loop reads CAWMRTESYEQYF. Here the CDR3 DNA reads TGTGCCTGGATGAGGACGGAATCCTACGAGCAGTACTTC.

This chain uses TRBV28 with TRBJ1-5, with a possible D match to TRBD1 (6 bases). Trimming removed 6 bases from V and 0 bases from J, with 12 bases in between. Germline V gives CDR1 MDHEN, CDR2 SYDVKM. The CDR3 sequence is 15 residues long. The CDR3 region is CASSAGQHSNQPQHF. CDR3 nucleotide sequence: TGTGCCAGCAGCGCAGGACAGCATAGCAATCAGCCCCAGCATTTT.

This clonotype was counted at least ten times. V usage is TRBV12-3 or TRBV12-4 and J usage is TRBJ1-4; D not resolved. The CDR3 loop spans 11 amino acids. CDR3 DNA: TGTGCGTCCAGTTTAAATGAAAAACTGTTTTTT. The encoded protein is CASSLNEKLFF.

CDR3 sequence: CSARDWDTGFYEQYF. Written as DNA, the CDR3 is TGCAGTGCTAGAGATTGGGACACAGGCTTTTACGAGCAGTACTTC. The chain carries TRBV20-1 and TRBJ2-7, with a possible D match to TRBD1 (6 bases). The CDR3 runs to 15 residues. V was cut by 0 bases and J by 4 bases, with 16 bases left in between. Germline V gives CDR1 DFQATT, CDR2 SNEGSKA (reference sequence).

The chain carries TRBV24-1 and TRBJ2-1; perhaps TRBD2 as D (6 bases). The V end lost 5 bases, the J end lost 8 bases, and 15 bases lay between the germline ends. Per the germline V gene, CDR1 is KGHDR and CDR2 is SFDVKD. CDR3 length: 14 residues. The CDR3 DNA follows: TGTGCCACCAGTGCGCGGGGCTACTGGGATGAGCAGTTCTTC. This sequence encodes CATSARGYWDEQFF.

The chain employs TRBV7-9 and TRBJ1-1, with 7 positions matching TRBD1. The ends lost 5 bases at V and 8 bases at J; junction bases unmatched: 8. The CDR3 totals 13 residues. The germline CDR1 and CDR2 sequences are SEHNR and FQNEAQ (reference sequence). Here the CDR3 reads CASSQTLDREAFF. The CDR3 DNA follows: TGTGCCAGCAGCCAGACCTTGGACAGGGAAGCTTTCTTT.

This clonotype was seen ten or more times. This chain joins TRBV28 and TRBJ2-1, with 15 bases identical to TRBD2. The CDR3 contains 18 residues. From germline, CDR1 is MDHEN and CDR2 SYDVKM. The J segment lost 4 bases and the V segment lost 5 bases, leaving 9 bases of the junction unmatched. The CDR3 sequence: CASSHPGLAGGYYNEQFF. CDR3 bases: TGTGCCAGCAGTCATCCTGGACTAGCGGGAGGGTATTACAATGAGCAGTTCTTC.

In this sample, this clonotype turned up many times. DNA of the CDR3: TGTGCCAGCAGCCAAGTCGGGAACGAGCAGTACTTC. Residues: CASSQVGNEQYF. The chain carries TRBV3-1 and TRBJ2-7; a possible D gene is TRBD2 (5 bases). Germline V gives CDR1 LGHDT, CDR2 YNNKEL (reference sequence). The V end was cut by 1 base, the J end by 5 bases, with 6 bases between. This CDR3 has 12 amino acids.

CDR3 coding DNA: TGTGCCACCAGTGAAGAAAATGGCTACACCTTC. Residues: CATSEENGYTF. The rearrangement uses TRBV24-1 and TRBJ1-2; the D is unclear. V lost 4 bases to trimming and J lost 6 bases, with 5 bases between them. The germline CDR1 and CDR2 sequences are KGHDR and SFDVKD. The CDR3 sequence is 11 residues long.

At least ten counts were recorded for this clonotype. This chain links TRBV5-6 with TRBJ1-1, with D perhaps matching TRBD1 (6 bases). The germline V and J ends were trimmed by 3 bases and 6 bases, with 18 bases remaining between them. The CDR3 length is 15 residues. Germline values: CDR1 SGHDT, CDR2 YYEEEE. In DNA, the CDR3 is TGTGCCAGCAGCTCCGGACAGCGGGTACTCGCTGAAGCTTTCTTT. This translates into CASSSGQRVLAEAFF.